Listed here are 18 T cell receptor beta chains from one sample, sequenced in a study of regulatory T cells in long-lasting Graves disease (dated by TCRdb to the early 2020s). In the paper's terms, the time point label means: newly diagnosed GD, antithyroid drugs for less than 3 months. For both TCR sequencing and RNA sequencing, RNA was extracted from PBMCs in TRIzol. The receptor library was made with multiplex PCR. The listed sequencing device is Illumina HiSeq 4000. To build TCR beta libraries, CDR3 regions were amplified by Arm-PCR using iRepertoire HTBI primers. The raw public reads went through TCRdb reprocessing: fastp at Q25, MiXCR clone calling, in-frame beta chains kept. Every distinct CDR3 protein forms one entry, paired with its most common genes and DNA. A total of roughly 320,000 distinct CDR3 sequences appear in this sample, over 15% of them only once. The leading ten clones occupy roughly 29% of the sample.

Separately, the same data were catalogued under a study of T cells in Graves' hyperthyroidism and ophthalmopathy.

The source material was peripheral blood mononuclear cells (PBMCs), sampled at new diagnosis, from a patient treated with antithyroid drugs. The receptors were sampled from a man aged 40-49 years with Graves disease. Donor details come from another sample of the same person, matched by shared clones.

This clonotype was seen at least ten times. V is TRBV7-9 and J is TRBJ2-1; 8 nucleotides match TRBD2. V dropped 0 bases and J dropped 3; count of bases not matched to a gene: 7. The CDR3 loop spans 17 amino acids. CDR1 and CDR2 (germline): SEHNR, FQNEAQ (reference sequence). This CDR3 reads CASSLAGAGVDYNEQFF. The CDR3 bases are TGTGCCAGCAGCTTAGCGGGAGCGGGGGTCGACTACAATGAGCAGTTCTTC.

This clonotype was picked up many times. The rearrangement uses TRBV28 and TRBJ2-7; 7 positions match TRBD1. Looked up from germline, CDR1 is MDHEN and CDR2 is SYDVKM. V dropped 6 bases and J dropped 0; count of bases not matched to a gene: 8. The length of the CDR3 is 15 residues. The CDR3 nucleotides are TGTGCCAGCAGGGCCGGGACAGTAAGCTCCTACGAGCAGTACTTC. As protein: CASRAGTVSSYEQYF.

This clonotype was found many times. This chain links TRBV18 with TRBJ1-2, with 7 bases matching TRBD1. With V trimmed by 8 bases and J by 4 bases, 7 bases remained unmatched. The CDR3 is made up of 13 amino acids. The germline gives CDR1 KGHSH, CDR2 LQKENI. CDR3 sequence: CASSPGTAYGYTF. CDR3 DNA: TGTGCCAGCAGCCCCGGGACAGCCTATGGCTACACCTTC.

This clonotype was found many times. The CDR3 region has the DNA TGCGCCAGCAGCCAAGATCTAGGGGACAGGGGATACAATGAGCAGTTCTTC. It translates to CASSQDLGDRGYNEQFF. V gene TRBV4-3 combines with J gene TRBJ2-1; 10 positions match TRBD1. This CDR3 comprises 17 residues. Germline V gene lookup returns CDR1 LGHNA and CDR2 YSLEER. V shed 0 bases, J shed 4 bases, and the junction held 6 bases outside the gene matches.

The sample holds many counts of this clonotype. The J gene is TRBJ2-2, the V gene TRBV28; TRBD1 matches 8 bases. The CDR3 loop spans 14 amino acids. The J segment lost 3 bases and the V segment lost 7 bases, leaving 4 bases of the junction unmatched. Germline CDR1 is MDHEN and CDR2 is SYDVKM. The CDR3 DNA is TGTGCCAGCACCCAGACAGGGGACACCGGGGAGCTGTTTTTT. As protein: CASTQTGDTGELFF.

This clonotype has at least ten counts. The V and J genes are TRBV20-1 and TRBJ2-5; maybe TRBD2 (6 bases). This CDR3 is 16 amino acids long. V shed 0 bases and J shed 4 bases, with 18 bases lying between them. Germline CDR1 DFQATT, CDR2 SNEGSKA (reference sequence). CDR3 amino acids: CSARDQASVVPETQYF. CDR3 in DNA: TGCAGTGCTAGAGATCAGGCTAGCGTCGTTCCAGAGACCCAGTACTTC.

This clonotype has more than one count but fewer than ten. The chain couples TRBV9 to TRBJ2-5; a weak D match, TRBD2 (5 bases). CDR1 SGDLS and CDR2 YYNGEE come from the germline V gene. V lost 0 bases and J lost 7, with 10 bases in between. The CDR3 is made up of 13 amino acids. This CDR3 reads CASSVESGGTQYF. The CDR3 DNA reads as TGTGCCAGCAGCGTAGAAAGCGGTGGGACCCAGTACTTC.

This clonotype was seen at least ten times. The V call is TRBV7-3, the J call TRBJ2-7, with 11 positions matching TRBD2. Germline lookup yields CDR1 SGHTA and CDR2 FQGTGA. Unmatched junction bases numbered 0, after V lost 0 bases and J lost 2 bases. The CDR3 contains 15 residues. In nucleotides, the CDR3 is TGTGCCAGCAGCTTAACTAGCGGGGGGGCCTACGAGCAGTACTTC. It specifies CASSLTSGGAYEQYF.

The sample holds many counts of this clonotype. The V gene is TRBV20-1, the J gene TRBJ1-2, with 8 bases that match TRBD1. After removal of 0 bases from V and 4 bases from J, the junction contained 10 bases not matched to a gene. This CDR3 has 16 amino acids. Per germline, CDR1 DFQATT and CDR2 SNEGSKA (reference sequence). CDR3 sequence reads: CSARDLAGGKGYGYTF. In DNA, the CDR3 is TGCAGTGCTAGAGACCTCGCAGGGGGCAAGGGCTATGGCTACACCTTC.

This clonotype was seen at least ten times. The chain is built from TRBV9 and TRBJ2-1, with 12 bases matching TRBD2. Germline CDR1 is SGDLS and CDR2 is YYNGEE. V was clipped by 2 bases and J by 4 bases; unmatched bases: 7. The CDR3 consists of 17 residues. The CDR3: CASSVTSGGNTYNEQFF. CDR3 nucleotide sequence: TGTGCCAGCAGCGTTACTAGCGGGGGGAACACTTACAATGAGCAGTTCTTC.

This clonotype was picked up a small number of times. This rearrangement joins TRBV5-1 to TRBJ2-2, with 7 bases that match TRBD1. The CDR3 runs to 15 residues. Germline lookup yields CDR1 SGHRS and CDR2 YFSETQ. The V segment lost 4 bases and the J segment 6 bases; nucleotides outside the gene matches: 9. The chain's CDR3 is CASSANSGQSGELFF. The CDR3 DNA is TGCGCCAGCAGCGCAAATTCGGGACAGTCCGGGGAGCTGTTTTTT.

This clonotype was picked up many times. CDR3 in amino acids: CASRMKQGQGNYNEQFF. DNA for the CDR3: TGTGCCAGCAGGATGAAGCAGGGACAGGGAAATTACAATGAGCAGTTCTTC. The chain couples TRBV7-9 to TRBJ2-1; 9 bases match TRBD1. CDR3 length equals 17 residues. Germline loops: CDR1 SEHNR, CDR2 FQNEAQ (reference sequence). Unmatched junction bases numbered 13, after V lost 6 bases and J lost 4 bases.

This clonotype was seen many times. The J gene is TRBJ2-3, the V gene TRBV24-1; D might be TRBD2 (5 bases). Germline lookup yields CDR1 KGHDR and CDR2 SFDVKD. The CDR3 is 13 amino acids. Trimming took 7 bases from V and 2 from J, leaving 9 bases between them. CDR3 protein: CATRAVTTDTQYF. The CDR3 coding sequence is TGTGCCACCAGAGCGGTCACCACAGATACGCAGTATTTT.

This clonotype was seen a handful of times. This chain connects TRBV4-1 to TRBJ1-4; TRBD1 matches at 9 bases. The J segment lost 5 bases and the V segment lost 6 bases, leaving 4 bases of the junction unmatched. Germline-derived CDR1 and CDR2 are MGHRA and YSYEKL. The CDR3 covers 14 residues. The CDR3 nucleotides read TGCGCCAGCAGACAGACAGGGGGGAATGAAAAACTGTTTTTT. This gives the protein CASRQTGGNEKLFF.

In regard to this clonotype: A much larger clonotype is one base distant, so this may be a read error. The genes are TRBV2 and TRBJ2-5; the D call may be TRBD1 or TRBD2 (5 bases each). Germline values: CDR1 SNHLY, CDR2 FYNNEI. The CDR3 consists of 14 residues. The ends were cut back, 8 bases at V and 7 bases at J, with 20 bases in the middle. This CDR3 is CASLLGTPPATQYF. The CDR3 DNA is TGTGCCAGCCTGCTCGGGACGCCGCCTGCGACCCAGTACTTC.

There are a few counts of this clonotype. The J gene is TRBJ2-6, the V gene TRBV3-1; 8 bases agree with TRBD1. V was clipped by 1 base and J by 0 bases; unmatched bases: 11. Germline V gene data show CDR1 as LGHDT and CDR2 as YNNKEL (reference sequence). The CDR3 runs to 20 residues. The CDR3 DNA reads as TGTGCCAGCAGCCAAGTTTCGCTGGGGGACAGGACCTCTGGGGCCAACGTCCTGACTTTC. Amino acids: CASSQVSLGDRTSGANVLTF.

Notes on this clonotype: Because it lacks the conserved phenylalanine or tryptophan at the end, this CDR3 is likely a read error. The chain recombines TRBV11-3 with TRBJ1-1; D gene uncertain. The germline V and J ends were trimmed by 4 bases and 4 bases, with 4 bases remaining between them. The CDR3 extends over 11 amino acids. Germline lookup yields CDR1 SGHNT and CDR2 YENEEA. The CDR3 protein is CASSSPTEAFS. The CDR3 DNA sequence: TGTGCCAGCAGCTCCCCCACTGAAGCTTTCTCT.

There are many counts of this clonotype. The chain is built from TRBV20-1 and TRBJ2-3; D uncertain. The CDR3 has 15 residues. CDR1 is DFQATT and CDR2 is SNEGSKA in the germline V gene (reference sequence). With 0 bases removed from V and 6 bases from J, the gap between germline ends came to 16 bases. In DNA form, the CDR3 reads TGCAGTGCTAGAGATCGGGCAGGCTCCTGGGATACGCAGTATTTT. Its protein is CSARDRAGSWDTQYF.